This entry lists 21 T cell receptor beta chains sequenced from one sample in a study of blood T cells in healthy people across ages. A sample-barcoded 5' primer and a J-beta primer mix were used in a second PCR of roughly 7 to 11 cycles. TCRdb reprocessed the 5' RACE reads with MiXCR, giving one entry per CDR3 protein. In the table there are around 650,000 distinct CDR3 sequences, around two fifths of which are singletons. Sequenced material: blood. These receptors were collected from a man aged 80 or over in good health.

The CDR3 reads CASSEGGIPNEQYF. The CDR3 region has the DNA TGTGCCAGCAGTGAAGGGGGTATCCCTAATGAGCAGTACTTC. The chain carries TRBV2 and TRBJ2-7; D is unresolved. V gave up 1 base and J gave up 7 bases, with 14 bases separating them. Germline V CDR1 and CDR2: SNHLY, FYNNEI. The CDR3 is 14 amino acids.

This clonotype has just a few counts. The V call is TRBV3-1, the J call TRBJ2-3; perhaps TRBD2 as D (6 bases). This CDR3 has 13 residues. V was clipped by 1 base and J by 6 bases, with 8 bases between them. Germline CDR1 and CDR2: LGHDT and YNNKEL (reference sequence). The CDR3 DNA sequence: TGTGCCAGCAGCCAAGGCGGGGTGGATACGCAGTATTTT. Translating gives CASSQGGVDTQYF.

The rearrangement uses TRBV7-9 and TRBJ2-1, with 8 bases matching TRBD2. This CDR3 is built from 17 residues. J gave up 2 bases and V 0 bases, and 6 bases lay outside the gene matches. Germline CDR1 is SEHNR and CDR2 is FQNEAQ (reference sequence). CDR3 region: CASSLATSGLTYNEQFF. The CDR3 region has the DNA TGTGCCAGCAGCTTAGCTACTAGCGGATTGACCTACAATGAGCAGTTCTTC.

The chain is built from TRBV12-3 or TRBV12-4 and TRBJ2-7; D is perhaps TRBD1 or TRBD2 (6 bases each). V was pared by 5 bases and J by 9 bases, with 20 bases between. The CDR3 consists of 14 residues. CDR3 DNA sequence: TGTGCCAGCAGTCGGGACACCCCGGGGGACGGGCAGTACTTC. It specifies CASSRDTPGDGQYF.

Of note for this clonotype: The germline gene is not matched at one end of the junction; a read error may be the cause. The chain joins TRBV12-3 or TRBV12-4 to TRBJ2-4; the D gene is possibly TRBD1 (5 bases). This CDR3 has 15 amino acids. CDR3 in DNA: TGTGCCGGCAGTCTCCGACAGATAGCCAAAAACATTCAGTACTTC. This encodes CAGSLRQIAKNIQYF.

Comments on this clonotype: The junction differs from germline at one of its ends, possibly a read error. The chain carries TRBV4-3 and TRBJ2-7, with TRBD2 identical over 8 bases. CDR1 and CDR2 from the germline V gene are LGHNA and YSLEER. This CDR3 is 14 amino acids long. The CDR3 DNA reads TGCGCCAGCAACCAAGATGGGACTAGGAACGAGCAGTACTTC. This sequence encodes CASNQDGTRNEQYF.

The V call is TRBV20-1, the J call TRBJ2-5; a possible D gene is TRBD1 (5 bases). Looked up from germline, CDR1 is DFQATT and CDR2 is SNEGSKA (reference sequence). The CDR3 length is 15 residues. V lost 3 bases and J 1 base, leaving 15 bases between the germline ends. CDR3 sequence: CSASAGHTAQETQYF. The CDR3 bases are TGCAGTGCTAGCGCCGGACACACCGCCCAAGAGACCCAGTACTTC.

The gene calls are TRBV7-2 and TRBJ2-5; 7 bases agree with TRBD1. There are 17 residues in the CDR3. Germline trimming cut 0 bases from V and 5 bases from J; bases unmatched to any gene: 12. Germline CDR1 reads SGHTA; CDR2 reads FQGNSA. The CDR3 loop reads CASSLALGNRGRETQYF. The DNA of the CDR3 is TGTGCCAGCAGCTTAGCGCTGGGAAACAGGGGACGGGAGACCCAGTACTTC.

This clonotype was observed a handful of times. This chain uses TRBV4-3 with TRBJ2-1, with no clear D. Trimming removed 0 bases at V and 6 bases at J, with 15 bases between. Per the germline V gene, CDR1 is LGHNA and CDR2 is YSLEER. The CDR3 length is 16 residues. CDR3 nucleotide sequence: TGCGCCAGCAGCCAAGAGGGCGTTTTACTCGCCAATGAGCAGTTCTTC. Encoded protein: CASSQEGVLLANEQFF.

Only a few counts were recorded for this clonotype. DNA for the CDR3: TGTGCCAGCAGGGGACTAGCGGGGTCTGAGCAGTTCTTC. Amino acids: CASRGLAGSEQFF. The chain recombines TRBV6-5 with TRBJ2-1, with 13 nucleotides matching TRBD2. There are 13 residues in the CDR3. Germline CDR1 MNHEY, CDR2 SVGAGI. V lost 6 bases and J lost 9; bases outside the gene matches: 2.

The table lists this clonotype with a few counts. The CDR3 nucleotides are TGTGCCAGCGGTAGCGGGGGGGCCGTCGAGACCCAGTACTTC. Its protein product is CASGSGGAVETQYF. The J gene is TRBJ2-5, the V gene TRBV6-2 or TRBV6-3, with 11 bases aligning to TRBD2. Germline trimming cut 8 bases from V and 5 bases from J; bases unmatched to any gene: 7. CDR1 and CDR2 (germline): MNHEY, SVGEGT. The CDR3 is 14 residues long.

This clonotype was recorded many times. V is TRBV29-1 and J is TRBJ2-7, with 7 bases aligning to TRBD2. Germline loops: CDR1 SQVTM, CDR2 ANQGSEA. Trimming cost V 4 bases and J 4 bases; bases outside gene matches: 10. CDR3 length: 14 residues. As DNA, the CDR3 is TGCAGCGTTGTCATCCTGGGGGGGTATTACGAGCAGTACTTC. Translation: CSVVILGGYYEQYF.

This chain links TRBV20-1 with TRBJ1-6, with D possibly matching TRBD1 (5 bases). V was clipped by 6 bases and J by 7 bases, with 19 bases between them. The CDR3 contains 15 residues. Germline CDR1 reads DFQATT; CDR2 reads SNEGSKA (reference sequence). The CDR3 spells CSAYGTVVGNSPLHF. CDR3 in DNA: TGCAGTGCCTACGGGACGGTCGTAGGGAATTCACCCCTCCACTTT.

The V call is TRBV20-1, the J call TRBJ1-6; D is ambiguous. V gave up 4 bases and J gave up 0 bases, with 7 bases separating them. The CDR3 length is 14 residues. Per germline, CDR1 DFQATT and CDR2 SNEGSKA (reference sequence). CDR3 DNA: TGCAGTGCTATGATAAGCTCCTATAATTCACCCCTCCACTTT. It codes for CSAMISSYNSPLHF.

V usage is TRBV12-3 or TRBV12-4 and J usage is TRBJ2-7; no firm D call. The length of the CDR3 is 14 residues. Trimming shortened V by 6 bases and J by 1 base, and 13 bases separated the two germline ends. The CDR3 loop reads CASSPPARSYEQYF. The CDR3 DNA is TGTGCCAGCAGCCCCCCGGCTAGGTCCTACGAGCAGTACTTC.

The chain has TRBV27 and TRBJ1-2; 7 bases map to TRBD1. J lost 2 bases, V lost 6 bases, and 9 bases had no gene match. Looked up from germline, CDR1 is MNHEY and CDR2 is SMNVEV (reference sequence). The CDR3 extends over 15 amino acids. CDR3: CASSPRGVPNYGYTF. CDR3 DNA sequence: TGTGCCAGCAGCCCCAGGGGGGTCCCCAACTATGGCTACACCTTC.

This rearrangement joins TRBV7-2 to TRBJ2-3, with D possibly TRBD2 on 5 matching bases. Germline V gene sequence: CDR1 SGHTA, CDR2 FQGNSA. This CDR3 is built from 18 residues. Trimming stripped 4 bases from V and 6 bases from J, with 26 bases between. This CDR3 is CASSSQTYRDRNGDTQYF. CDR3 nucleotides: TGTGCCAGCAGCTCCCAAACATACCGGGATCGCAATGGGGATACGCAGTATTTT.

At least ten counts were recorded for this clonotype. The chain combines TRBV29-1 with TRBJ2-3; D could derive from TRBD1 or TRBD2 (5 bases each). Germline CDR1 and CDR2: SQVTM and ANQGSEA. The CDR3 extends over 16 amino acids. V dropped 5 bases and J dropped 0 bases, with 18 bases sitting between them. The CDR3 sequence is CSVSGTAQSSTDTQYF. The CDR3, as DNA: TGCAGCGTTTCCGGGACGGCACAATCGAGCACAGATACGCAGTATTTT.

The gene calls are TRBV6-2 or TRBV6-3 and TRBJ2-1; 12 bases fit TRBD1. The CDR3 spans 16 residues. The ends lost 5 bases at V and 6 bases at J; junction bases unmatched: 8. Looked up from germline, CDR1 is MNHEY and CDR2 is SVGEGT. The CDR3 DNA sequence: TGTGCCAGCAGTCAAGCCGGGACAGGGGGCCCCAATGAGCAGTTCTTC. Translating gives CASSQAGTGGPNEQFF.

This chain uses TRBV7-9 with TRBJ2-7; the D gene is possibly TRBD2 (6 bases). Germline V CDR1 and CDR2: SEHNR, FQNEAQ (reference sequence). This CDR3 has 15 residues. V lost 4 bases and J 1 base, leaving 14 bases between the germline ends. The CDR3 protein is CASSSRGTESYEQYF. The CDR3 DNA is TGTGCCAGCAGCTCTCGCGGGACGGAATCCTACGAGCAGTACTTC. Combining the CDR3 with reference TRBV7-9 and TRBJ2-7 gives the whole variable domain DTGVSQNPRHKITKRGQNVTFRCDPISEHNRLYWYRQTLGQGPEFLTYFQNEAQLEKSRLLSDRFSAERPKGSFSTLEIQRTEQGDSAMYLCASSSRGTESYEQYFGPGTRLTVT.

This clonotype was observed many times. V gene TRBV10-3 combines with J gene TRBJ2-7; D is tentatively TRBD1 or TRBD2 (5 bases each). The V gene's germline CDR1 is ENHRY and CDR2 SYGVKD. This CDR3 has 15 residues. Trimming pared 3 bases from V and 5 bases from J, leaving 17 bases between. The CDR3 DNA follows: TGTGCCATCAGTGATTCAGGGCAGGCGAGGGACGAGCAGTACTTC. As protein: CAISDSGQARDEQYF.